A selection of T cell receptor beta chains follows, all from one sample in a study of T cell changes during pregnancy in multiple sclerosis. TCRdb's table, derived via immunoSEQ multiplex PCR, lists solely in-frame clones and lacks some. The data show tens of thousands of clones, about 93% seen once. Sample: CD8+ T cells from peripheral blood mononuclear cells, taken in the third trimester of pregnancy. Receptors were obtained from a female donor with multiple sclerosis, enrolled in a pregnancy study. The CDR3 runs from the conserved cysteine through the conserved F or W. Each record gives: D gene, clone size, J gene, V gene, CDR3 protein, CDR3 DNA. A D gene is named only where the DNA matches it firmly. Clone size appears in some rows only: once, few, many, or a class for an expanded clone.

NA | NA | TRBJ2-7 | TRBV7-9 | CASSGGDRNRNEQYF | TGTGCCAGCAGCGGGGGGGACAGGAATAGGAACGAGCAGTACTTC
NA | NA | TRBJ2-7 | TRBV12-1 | CASSALTGLSSEQYF | TGTGCCAGCAGCGCCTTGACAGGGCTCTCCTCCGAGCAGTACTTC
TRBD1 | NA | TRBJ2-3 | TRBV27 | CASSPRRDSFFADTQYF | TGTGCCAGCAGTCCGAGACGGGACAGTTTTTTCGCAGATACGCAGTATTTT
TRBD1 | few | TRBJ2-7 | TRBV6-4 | CASSQTGGEYEQYF | TGTGCCAGCAGCCAAACAGGGGGCGAATACGAGCAGTACTTC
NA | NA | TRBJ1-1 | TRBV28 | CASSSHRENTEAFF | TGTGCCAGCAGTTCTCACAGGGAGAACACTGAAGCTTTCTTT
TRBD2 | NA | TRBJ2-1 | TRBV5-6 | CASSPGTSNNEQFF | TGTGCCAGCAGCCCCGGGACTAGTAATAATGAGCAGTTCTTC
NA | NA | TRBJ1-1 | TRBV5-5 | CASSGPSTEAFF | TGTGCCAGCAGCGGGCCATCCACTGAAGCTTTCTTT
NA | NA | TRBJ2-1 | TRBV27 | CASSPVRGTEQFF | TGTGCCAGCAGCCCCGTACGGGGGACTGAGCAGTTCTTC
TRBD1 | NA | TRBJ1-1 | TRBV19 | CASSEQGALEAFF | TGTGCCAGTAGTGAACAGGGGGCGCTTGAAGCTTTCTTT
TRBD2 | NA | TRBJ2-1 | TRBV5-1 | CASSLAAGVWAYNEQFF | TGCGCCAGCAGCTTGGCGGCGGGAGTGTGGGCCTACAATGAGCAGTTCTTC
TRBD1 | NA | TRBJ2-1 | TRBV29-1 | CSVPGQGARNEQFF | TGCAGCGTGCCCGGACAGGGGGCGCGTAATGAGCAGTTCTTC
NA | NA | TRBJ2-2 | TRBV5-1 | CASSWEVARNTGELFF | TGCGCCAGCAGCTGGGAGGTAGCGCGGAACACCGGGGAGCTGTTTTTT
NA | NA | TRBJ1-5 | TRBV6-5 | CASSPGEAHQPQHF | TGTGCCAGCAGTCCCGGGGAGGCTCATCAGCCCCAGCATTTT
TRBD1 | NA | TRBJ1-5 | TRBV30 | CAWSRGQGDQPQHF | TGTGCCTGGAGTCGCGGACAGGGTGATCAGCCCCAGCATTTT
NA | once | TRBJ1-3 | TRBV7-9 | CASSPGGAPGNTIYF | TGTGCCAGCAGCCCGGGGGGGGCACCGGGAAACACCATATATTTT
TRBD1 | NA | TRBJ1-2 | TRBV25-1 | CASSEGTGISGYTF | TGTGCCAGCAGTGAGGGGACAGGCATATCCGGCTACACCTTC
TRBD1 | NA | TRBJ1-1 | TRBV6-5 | CASSSRDRVLEAFF | TGTGCCAGCAGTTCCCGGGACAGGGTCCTTGAAGCTTTCTTT
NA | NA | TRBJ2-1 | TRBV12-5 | CASALSGLYNEQFF | TGTGCTAGTGCCCTCAGCGGGCTCTACAATGAGCAGTTCTTC
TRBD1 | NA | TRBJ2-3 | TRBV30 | CAWSSTGEDTQYF | TGTGCCTGGAGTTCGACAGGGGAAGATACGCAGTATTTT
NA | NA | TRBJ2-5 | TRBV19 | CASSPRAESQETQYF | TGTGCCAGTAGTCCCCGAGCGGAATCTCAAGAGACCCAGTACTTC
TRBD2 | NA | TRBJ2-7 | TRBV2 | CASSEELAGGYEQYF | TGTGCCAGCAGTGAAGAACTAGCGGGAGGGTACGAGCAGTACTTC
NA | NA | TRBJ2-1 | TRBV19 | CASSIGLSEQFF | TGTGCCAGTAGTATCGGACTCTCTGAGCAGTTCTTC
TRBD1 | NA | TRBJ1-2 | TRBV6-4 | CASSDSTGGGYTF | TGTGCCAGCAGTGACTCGACAGGGGGCGGCTACACCTTC
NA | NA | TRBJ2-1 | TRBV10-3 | CAISELGLYNEQFF | TGTGCCATCAGTGAGCTGGGACTTTACAATGAGCAGTTCTTC
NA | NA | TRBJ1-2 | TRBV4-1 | CASSPEGGSGYGYTF | TGCGCCAGCAGCCCAGAGGGGGGGAGTGGCTATGGCTACACCTTC
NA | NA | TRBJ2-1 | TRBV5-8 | CASSLGTLAYNEQFF | TGTGCCAGCAGCCTGGGGACACTGGCCTACAATGAGCAGTTCTTC
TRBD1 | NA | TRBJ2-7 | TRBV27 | CASWETGTGYYEQYF | TGTGCCAGCTGGGAGACCGGGACAGGGTACTACGAGCAGTACTTC
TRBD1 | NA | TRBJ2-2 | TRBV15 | CATSRDFGGTGGDPRSPGELFF | TGTGCCACCAGCAGAGATTTTGGTGGGACAGGGGGCGACCCACGATCTCCCGGGGAGCTGTTTTTT
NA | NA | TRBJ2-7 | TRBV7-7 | CASSLASGSSYEQYF | TGTGCCAGCAGCTTAGCTAGCGGCAGCTCCTACGAGCAGTACTTC
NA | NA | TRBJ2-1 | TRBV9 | CASRTDLSYNEQFF | TGTGCCAGCAGGACGGACTTGTCCTACAATGAGCAGTTCTTC
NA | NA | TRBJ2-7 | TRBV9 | CASSTSVTSEQYF | TGTGCCAGCTCCACTAGTGTGACATCCGAGCAGTACTTC
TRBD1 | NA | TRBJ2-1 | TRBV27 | CASSNPGQGAREQFF | TGTGCCAGCAGTAACCCGGGACAGGGGGCGCGGGAGCAGTTCTTC
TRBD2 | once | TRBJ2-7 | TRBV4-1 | CASSLAGGSYEQYF | TGCGCCAGCAGCCTAGCGGGAGGGTCCTACGAGCAGTACTTC
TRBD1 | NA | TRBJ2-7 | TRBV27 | CASSFIGQDYEQYF | TGTGCCAGCAGTTTTATTGGACAGGACTACGAGCAGTACTTC
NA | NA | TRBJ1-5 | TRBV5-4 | CASSLWGLGNQPQHF | TGTGCCAGCAGCTTGTGGGGGCTCGGCAATCAGCCCCAGCATTTT
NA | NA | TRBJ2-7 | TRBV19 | CASSMGWGGSGDEQYF | TGTGCCAGTAGTATGGGTTGGGGGGGCAGTGGCGACGAGCAGTACTTC
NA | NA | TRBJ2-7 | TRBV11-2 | CASSSHRDMRFYEQYF | TGTGCCAGCAGCTCACACCGGGACATGCGTTTCTACGAGCAGTACTTC
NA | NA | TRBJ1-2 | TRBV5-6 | CASSARTWGRWEVYGYTF | TGTGCCAGCAGCGCCCGGACCTGGGGCCGATGGGAGGTTTATGGCTACACCTTC
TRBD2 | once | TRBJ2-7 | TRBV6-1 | CASSELSGRAFYEQYF | TGTGCCAGCAGTGAGCTAAGCGGGAGGGCCTTCTACGAGCAGTACTTC
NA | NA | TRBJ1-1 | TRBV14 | CASQSGHGTFF | TGTGCCAGCCAGTCGGGACATGGAACTTTCTTT
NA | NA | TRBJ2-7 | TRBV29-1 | CSVGGQPEAYEQYF | TGCAGCGTTGGGGGACAACCTGAGGCCTACGAGCAGTACTTC
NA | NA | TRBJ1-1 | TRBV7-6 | CASSQGQWNTEAFF | TGTGCCAGCAGCCAAGGACAGTGGAACACTGAAGCTTTCTTT
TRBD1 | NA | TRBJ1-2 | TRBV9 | CASSAGQDSGYTF | TGTGCCAGCAGCGCCGGACAGGACTCTGGCTACACCTTC
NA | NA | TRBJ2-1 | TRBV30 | CAWEEGVANYNEQFF | TGTGCCTGGGAGGAGGGAGTAGCTAATTACAATGAGCAGTTCTTC
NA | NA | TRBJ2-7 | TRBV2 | CASSEGGLSEQYF | TGTGCCAGCAGTGAAGGCGGACTCTCCGAGCAGTACTTC
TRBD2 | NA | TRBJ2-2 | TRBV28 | CASSLWTSGGGELFF | TGTGCCAGCAGTTTATGGACTAGCGGTGGCGGGGAGCTGTTTTTT